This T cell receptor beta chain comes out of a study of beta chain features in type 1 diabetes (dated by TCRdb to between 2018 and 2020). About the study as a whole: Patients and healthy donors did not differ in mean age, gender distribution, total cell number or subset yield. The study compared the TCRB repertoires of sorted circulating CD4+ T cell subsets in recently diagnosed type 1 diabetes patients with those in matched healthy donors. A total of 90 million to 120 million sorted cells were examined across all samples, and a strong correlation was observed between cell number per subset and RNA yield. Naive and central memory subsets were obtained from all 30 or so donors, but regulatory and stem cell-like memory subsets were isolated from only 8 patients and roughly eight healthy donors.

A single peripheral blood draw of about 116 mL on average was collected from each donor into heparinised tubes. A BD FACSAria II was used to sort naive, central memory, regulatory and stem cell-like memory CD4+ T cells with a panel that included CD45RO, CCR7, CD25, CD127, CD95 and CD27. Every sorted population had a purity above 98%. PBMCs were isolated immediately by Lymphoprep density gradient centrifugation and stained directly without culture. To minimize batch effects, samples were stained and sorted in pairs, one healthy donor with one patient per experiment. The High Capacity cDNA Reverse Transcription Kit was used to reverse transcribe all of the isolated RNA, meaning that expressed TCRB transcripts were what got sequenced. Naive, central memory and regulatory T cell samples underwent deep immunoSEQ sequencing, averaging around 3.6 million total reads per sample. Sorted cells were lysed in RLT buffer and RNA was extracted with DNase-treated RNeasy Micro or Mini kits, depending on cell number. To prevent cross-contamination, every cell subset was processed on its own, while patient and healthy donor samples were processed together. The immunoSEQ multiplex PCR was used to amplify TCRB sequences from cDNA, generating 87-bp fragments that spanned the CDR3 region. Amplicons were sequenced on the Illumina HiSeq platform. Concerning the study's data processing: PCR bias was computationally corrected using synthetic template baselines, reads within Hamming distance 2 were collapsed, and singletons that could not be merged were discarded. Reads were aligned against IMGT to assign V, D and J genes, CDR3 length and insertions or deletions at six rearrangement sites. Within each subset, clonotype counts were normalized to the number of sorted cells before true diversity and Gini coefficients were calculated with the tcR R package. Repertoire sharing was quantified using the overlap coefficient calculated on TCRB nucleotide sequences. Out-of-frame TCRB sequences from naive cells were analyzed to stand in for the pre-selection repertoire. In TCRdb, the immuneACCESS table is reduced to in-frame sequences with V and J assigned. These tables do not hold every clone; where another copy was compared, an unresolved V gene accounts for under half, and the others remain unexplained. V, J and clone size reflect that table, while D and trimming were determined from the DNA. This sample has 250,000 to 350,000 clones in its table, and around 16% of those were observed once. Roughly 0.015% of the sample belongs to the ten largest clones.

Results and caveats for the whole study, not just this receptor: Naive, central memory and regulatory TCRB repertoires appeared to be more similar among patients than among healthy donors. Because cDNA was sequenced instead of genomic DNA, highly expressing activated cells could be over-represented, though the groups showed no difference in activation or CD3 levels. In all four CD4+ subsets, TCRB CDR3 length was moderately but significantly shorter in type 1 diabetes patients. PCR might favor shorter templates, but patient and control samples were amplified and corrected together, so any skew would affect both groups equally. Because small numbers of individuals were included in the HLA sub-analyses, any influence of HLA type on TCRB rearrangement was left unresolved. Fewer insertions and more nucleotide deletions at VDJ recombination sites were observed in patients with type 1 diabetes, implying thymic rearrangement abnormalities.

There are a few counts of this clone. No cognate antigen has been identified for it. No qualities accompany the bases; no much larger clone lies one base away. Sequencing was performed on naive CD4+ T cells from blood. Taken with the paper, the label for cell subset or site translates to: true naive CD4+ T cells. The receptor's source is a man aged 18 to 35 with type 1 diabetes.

The nucleotide sequence reads TGTGCCAGCAGCGCTCGACAGGGCGTCGCTGGGGCCAACGTCCTGACTTTC. It translates as CASSARQGVAGANVLTF. Recombination joined TRBV9 with TRBJ2-6, with 7 middle bases fitting TRBD1. The germline V gene gives CDR1 as SGDLS and CDR2 as YYNGEE. V lost 3 bases and J lost 2 bases, and the count of bases not matched to a germline gene is 8. There are 17 amino acids in the CDR3, from cysteine to phenylalanine inclusive. Only CDR3 DNA remains: 51 bases, in frame from the first base.